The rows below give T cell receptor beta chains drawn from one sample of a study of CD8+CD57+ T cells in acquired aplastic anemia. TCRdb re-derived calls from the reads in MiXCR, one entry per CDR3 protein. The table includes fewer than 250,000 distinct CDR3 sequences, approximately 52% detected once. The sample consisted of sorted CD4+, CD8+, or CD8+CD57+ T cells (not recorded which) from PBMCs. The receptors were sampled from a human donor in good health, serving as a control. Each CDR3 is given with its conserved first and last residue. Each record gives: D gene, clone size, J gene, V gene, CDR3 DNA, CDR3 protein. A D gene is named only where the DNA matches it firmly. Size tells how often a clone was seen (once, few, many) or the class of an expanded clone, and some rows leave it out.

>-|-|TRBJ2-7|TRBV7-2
TGTGCCAGCAGCTTGGAGGGGGCCGCAAAATACGTGCAGTACTTC
CASSLEGAAKYVQYF
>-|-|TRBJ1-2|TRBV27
TGTGCCAGCACTACGGAGGGAAACTATGGCTACACCTTC
CASTTEGNYGYTF
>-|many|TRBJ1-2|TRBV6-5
TGTGCCAGCAGCTCCGTAATGGTTGACTATGGCTACACCTTC
CASSSVMVDYGYTF
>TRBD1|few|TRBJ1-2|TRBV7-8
TGTGCCAGCAGCTTAAGGTTGGGACAGGGGTTTGGCTACACCTTC
CASSLRLGQGFGYTF
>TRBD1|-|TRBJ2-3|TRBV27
TGTGCCAGCAGTTTACGACCCCGGGACAGGGTTAGCACAGATACGCAGTATTTT
CASSLRPRDRVSTDTQYF
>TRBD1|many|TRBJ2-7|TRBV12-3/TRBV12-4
TGTGCCAGCAGTATCAGGGGGCGAAGCTCCTACGAGCAGTACTTC
CASSIRGRSSYEQYF
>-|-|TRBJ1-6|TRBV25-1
TGTGCCAGCCATGCGTTGATTACCCAGCCGAATTCACCCCTCCACTTT
CASHALITQPNSPLHF
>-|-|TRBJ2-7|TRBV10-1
TGCGCCAGCAGTGAGTCCCCCTCCTACGAGCAGTACTTC
CASSESPSYEQYF
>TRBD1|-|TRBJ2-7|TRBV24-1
TGTGCCACCAGTGACACCGGGACAGGGTGGTTGGAGCAGTACTTC
CATSDTGTGWLEQYF
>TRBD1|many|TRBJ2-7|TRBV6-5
TGTGCCAGCAGTTTAACTGGGACAGGGGGCGAGCAGTACTTC
CASSLTGTGGEQYF
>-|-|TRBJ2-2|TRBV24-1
TGTGCCACCAGTGAGACAGGAGCGAACACCGGGGAGCTGTTTTTT
CATSETGANTGELFF
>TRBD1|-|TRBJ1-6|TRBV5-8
TGTGCCAGCAGCCCGGACAGGGGGCAGAAGTCACCCCTCCACTTT
CASSPDRGQKSPLHF
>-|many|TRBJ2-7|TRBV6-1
TGTGCCAGCAGGGGTCAGGGTTTGGACGAGCAGTACTTC
CASRGQGLDEQYF
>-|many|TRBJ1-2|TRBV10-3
TGTGCCATCAGTGAGTCGAGATCGGTCTACACCTTC
CAISESRSVYTF
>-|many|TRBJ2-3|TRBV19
TGTGCCAGTAGCTCGCGAGATACGCAGTATTTT
CASSSRDTQYF
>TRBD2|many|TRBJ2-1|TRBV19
TGTGCCAGTAGTTACGGACTAGAGACCAATGAGCAGTTCTTC
CASSYGLETNEQFF
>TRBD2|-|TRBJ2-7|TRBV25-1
TGTGCCAGCAGTGAATACCTCGGCGACCCGGGACTACCCTACGAGCAGTACTTC
CASSEYLGDPGLPYEQYF
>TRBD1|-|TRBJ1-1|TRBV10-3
TGTGCCATCAGTGAGGACAGGGCTCAAGCTTTCTTT
CAISEDRAQAFF
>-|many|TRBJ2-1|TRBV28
TGTGCCAGCAGGCAAGGTAGGGGATTCTCCTACAATGAGCAGTTCTTC
CASRQGRGFSYNEQFF
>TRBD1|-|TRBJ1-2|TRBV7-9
TGTGCCAGCAGCCGCTACCCGGGACAGGACCACTACACCTTC
CASSRYPGQDHYTF
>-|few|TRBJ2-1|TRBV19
TGTGCCAGTAGCAGCGTAGACGAAGCTGAGCAGTTCTTC
CASSSVDEAEQFF
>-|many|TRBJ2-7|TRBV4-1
TGCGCCAGCAGCCAAGCTCACAGTCAGCCCTACGAGCAGTACTTC
CASSQAHSQPYEQYF
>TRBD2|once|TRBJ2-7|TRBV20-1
TGCAGTGCCAGCGGGGGGTACGAGCAGTACTTC
CSASGGYEQYF
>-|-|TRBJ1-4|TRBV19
TGTGCCAGTAGTATTGGCTGGACCGAAAATGAAAAACTGTTTTTT
CASSIGWTENEKLFF
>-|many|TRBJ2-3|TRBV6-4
TGTGCCAGCAGTGACTTTGGGGGGCGCACAGATACGCAGTATTTT
CASSDFGGRTDTQYF
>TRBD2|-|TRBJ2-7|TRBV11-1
TGTGCCAGCAGCTCGACTAGCGGGGTCATCTACGAGCAGTACTTC
CASSSTSGVIYEQYF
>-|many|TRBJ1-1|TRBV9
TGTGCCAGCAGCGTAGGGGCAGGGGTGAGCACTGAAGCTTTCTTT
CASSVGAGVSTEAFF
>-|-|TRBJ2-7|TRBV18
TGTGCCAGCTCACCACCGTCTAGGGGCTACTACGAGCAGTACTTC
CASSPPSRGYYEQYF